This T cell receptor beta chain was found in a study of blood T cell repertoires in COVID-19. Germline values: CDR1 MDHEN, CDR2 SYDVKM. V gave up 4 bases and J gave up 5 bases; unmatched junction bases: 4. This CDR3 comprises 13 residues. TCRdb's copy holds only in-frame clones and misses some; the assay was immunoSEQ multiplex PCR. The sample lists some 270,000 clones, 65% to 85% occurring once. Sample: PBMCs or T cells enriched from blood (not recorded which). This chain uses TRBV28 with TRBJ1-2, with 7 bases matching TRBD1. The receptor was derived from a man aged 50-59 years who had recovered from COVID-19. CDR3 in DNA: TGTGCCAGCAGTTCGGGACAGAGATATGGCTACACCTTC. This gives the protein CASSSGQRYGYTF.